Listed below are T cell receptor beta chains from one sample, sequenced in a study of OX40 agonist ivuxolimab in advanced cancers. Assay used: immunoSEQ multiplex PCR; TCRdb lists only in-frame clones, some missing. The table has 90,000 to 100,000 clones, roughly four fifths seen once. This sample comprised CD4+ or CD8+ T cells sorted from blood, obtained in a trial of the OX40 agonist ivuxolimab. The receptors come from an adult with an advanced solid tumor such as melanoma, head and neck, liver or kidney cancer. Each CDR3 is given with its conserved first and last residue. The D gene is left open where the match is weak. Part of the rows lack a size; the others show once, few, many or a class for expanded clones.

j_gene	v_gene	d_gene	abundance	CDR3nt	CDR3aa
TRBJ2-7	TRBV5-8	.	.	TGTGCCAGCAGCCAAGATTGGCAGGGAAATGTGAAGCAGTACTTC	CASSQDWQGNVKQYF
TRBJ2-5	TRBV5-6	.	.	TGTGCCAGCAGCTTGGCTCGAGGGCCCCCTGGGTACTTC	CASSLARGPPGYF
TRBJ1-6	TRBV4-3	TRBD1	few	TGCGCCAGCAGCCGGGACAGGGCTCGATCACCCCTCCACTTT	CASSRDRARSPLHF
TRBJ1-1	TRBV6-6	.	.	TGTGCCAGCAGTTACTCGGGACACACTGAAGCTTTCTTT	CASSYSGHTEAFF
TRBJ2-5	TRBV27	TRBD2	once	TGTGCCAGCAGGGGACTAGCGGGGGCCCAAGAGACCCAGTACTTC	CASRGLAGAQETQYF
TRBJ2-1	TRBV7-2	TRBD2	.	TGTGCCAGCAGCCCGGGGGGACAGCAGTTCTTC	CASSPGGQQFF
TRBJ2-7	TRBV7-9	.	.	TGTGCCAGCAGAAGCGCAGGGAGTGGGCAGCCTTACGAGCAGTACTTC	CASRSAGSGQPYEQYF
TRBJ2-7	TRBV9	.	.	TGTGCCAGCAGCGTAGCGTCGTCGGCCTTCGACTACGAGCAGTACTTC	CASSVASSAFDYEQYF
TRBJ2-2	TRBV5-4	.	.	TGTGCCAGCAGCTTGGCAGGGGTAAACACCGGGGAGCTGTTTTTT	CASSLAGVNTGELFF
TRBJ1-2	TRBV11-2	TRBD1	.	TGTGCCAGCAGCTTCCGGGACAGGGTTACCTATGGCTACACCTTC	CASSFRDRVTYGYTF
TRBJ2-7	TRBV28	TRBD2	.	TGTGCCAGCAGATCTAGCGGGAGGGGTTACGAGCAGTACTTC	CASRSSGRGYEQYF
TRBJ1-1	TRBV4-1	.	.	TGCGCCAGCAGCCAAACCCAGATCACGAACACTGAAGCTTTCTTT	CASSQTQITNTEAFF
TRBJ1-5	TRBV5-4	.	.	TGTGCCAGCAGCTTGGCGCCCCAGGGGTATAGCAATCAGCCCCAGCATTTT	CASSLAPQGYSNQPQHF
TRBJ2-1	TRBV7-2	.	.	TGTGCCAGCAGACCCCCGGGGGCCAAGAACAATGAGCAGTTCTTC	CASRPPGAKNNEQFF